The subject of this entry is one T cell receptor (beta chain). CDR3 size: 15 residues. CDR1 is SEHNR and CDR2 is FQNEAQ in the germline V gene (reference sequence). V lost 5 bases and J 0 bases, leaving 13 bases between the germline ends. This entry comes from a study of blood T cell repertoires in COVID-19. Study overall: Italy, Spain and the United States were the sources of the convalescent and acute COVID-19 samples. Sample material is recorded as cDNA or gDNA derived from T cells, B-cell-depleted T cells, or PBMCs.

Per the original data handling: Amplification from reference gene primers served as the basis for estimated nucleated cell counts. TCRdb keeps only in-frame clones here, not all; method: immunoSEQ multiplex PCR. V and J calls and clone size are those listed in that table; D and trimming were worked out from the DNA. Of about 74,000 clones detected, almost 90% appear once; the ten largest clones hold about 4.8%. The receptor was derived from a woman older than 75 with acute or convalescent COVID-19. Sequencing was done on a sample of peripheral blood. The chain couples TRBV7-9 to TRBJ1-1; TRBD1 might be the D (6 bases). The CDR3 loop is CASSKTGAMNTEAFF. CDR3 DNA: TGTGCCAGCAGCAAGACAGGAGCCATGAACACTGAAGCTTTCTTT.